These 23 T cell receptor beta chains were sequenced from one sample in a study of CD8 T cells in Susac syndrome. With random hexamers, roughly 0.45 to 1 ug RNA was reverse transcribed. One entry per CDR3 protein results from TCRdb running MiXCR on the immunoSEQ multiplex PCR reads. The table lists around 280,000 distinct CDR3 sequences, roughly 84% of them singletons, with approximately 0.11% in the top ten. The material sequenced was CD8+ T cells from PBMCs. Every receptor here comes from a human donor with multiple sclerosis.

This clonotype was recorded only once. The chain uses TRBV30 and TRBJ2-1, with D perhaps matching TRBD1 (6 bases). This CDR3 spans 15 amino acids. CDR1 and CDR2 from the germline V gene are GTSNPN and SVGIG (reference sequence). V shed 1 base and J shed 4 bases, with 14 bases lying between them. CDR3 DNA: TGTGCCTGGAGTGGAACCGGGACATTTTACAATGAGCAGTTCTTC. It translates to CAWSGTGTFYNEQFF.

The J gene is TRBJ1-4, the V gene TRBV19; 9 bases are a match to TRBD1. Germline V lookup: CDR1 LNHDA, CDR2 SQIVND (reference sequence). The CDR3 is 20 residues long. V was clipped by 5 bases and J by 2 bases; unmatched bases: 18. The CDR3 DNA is TGTGCCAGTAGTCGTTTCTATTCCGGGACAGGGTATGCGACTAATGAAAAACTGTTTTTT. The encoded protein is CASSRFYSGTGYATNEKLFF.

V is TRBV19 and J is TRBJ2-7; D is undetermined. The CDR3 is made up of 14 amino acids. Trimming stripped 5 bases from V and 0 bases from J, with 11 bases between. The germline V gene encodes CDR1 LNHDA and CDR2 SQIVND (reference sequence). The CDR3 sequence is CASSRAAPSYEQYF. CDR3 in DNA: TGTGCCAGTAGTCGGGCAGCGCCCTCCTACGAGCAGTACTTC. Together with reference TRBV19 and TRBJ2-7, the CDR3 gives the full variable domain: DGGITQSPKYLFRKEGQNVTLSCEQNLNHDAMYWYRQDPGQGLRLIYYSQIVNDFQKGDIAEGYSVSREKKESFPLTVTSAQKNPTAFYLCASSRAAPSYEQYFGPGTRLTVT.

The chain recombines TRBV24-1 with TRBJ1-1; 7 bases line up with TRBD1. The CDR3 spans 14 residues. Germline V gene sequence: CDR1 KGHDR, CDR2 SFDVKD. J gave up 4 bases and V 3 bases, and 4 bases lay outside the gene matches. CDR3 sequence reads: CATSDRDSSTEAFF. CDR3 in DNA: TGTGCCACCAGTGATCGGGACAGCTCCACTGAAGCTTTCTTT.

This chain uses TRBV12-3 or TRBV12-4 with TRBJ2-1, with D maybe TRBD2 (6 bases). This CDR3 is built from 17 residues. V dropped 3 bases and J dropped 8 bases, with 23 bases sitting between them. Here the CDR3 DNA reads TGTGCCAGCAGTTTGGGGGATTGGGGGGAAGCGGTGGATGAGCAGTTCTTC. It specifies CASSLGDWGEAVDEQFF.

CDR3 in DNA: TGTGCCAGCAGCCCCCAGGGAAACATTCAGTACTTC. Residues: CASSPQGNIQYF. The rearrangement links TRBV6-5 to TRBJ2-4; a possible D gene is TRBD1 (5 bases). The length of the CDR3 is 12 residues. Germline V lookup: CDR1 MNHEY, CDR2 SVGAGI. Trimming took off 6 bases at V and 6 bases at J, with 9 bases between the two ends.

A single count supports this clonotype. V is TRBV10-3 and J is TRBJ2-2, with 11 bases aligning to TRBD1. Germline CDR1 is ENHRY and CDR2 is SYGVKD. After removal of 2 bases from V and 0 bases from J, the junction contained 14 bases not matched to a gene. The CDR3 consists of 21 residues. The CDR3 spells CAISEPPGPTGQGANTGELFF. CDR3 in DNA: TGTGCCATCAGTGAGCCCCCTGGGCCCACGGGACAGGGGGCGAACACCGGGGAGCTGTTTTTT.

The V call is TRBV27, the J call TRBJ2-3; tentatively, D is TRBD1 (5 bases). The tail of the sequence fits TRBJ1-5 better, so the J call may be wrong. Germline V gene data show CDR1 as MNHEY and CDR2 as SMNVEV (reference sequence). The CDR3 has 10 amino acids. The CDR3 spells CASNRDPQHF. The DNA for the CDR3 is TGTGCCAGCAACCGGGACCCCCAGCATTTT.

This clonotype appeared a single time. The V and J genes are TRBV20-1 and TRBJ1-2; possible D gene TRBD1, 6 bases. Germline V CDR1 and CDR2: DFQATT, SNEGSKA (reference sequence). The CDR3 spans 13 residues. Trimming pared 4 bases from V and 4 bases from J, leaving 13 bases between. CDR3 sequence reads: CSAINREGYGYTF. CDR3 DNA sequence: TGCAGTGCTATCAACAGGGAAGGCTATGGCTACACCTTC.

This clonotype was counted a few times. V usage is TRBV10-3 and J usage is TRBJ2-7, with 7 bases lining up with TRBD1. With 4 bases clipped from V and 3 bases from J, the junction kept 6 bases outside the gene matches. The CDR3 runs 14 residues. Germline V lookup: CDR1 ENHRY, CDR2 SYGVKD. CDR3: CAISGTGVFYEQYF. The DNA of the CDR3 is TGTGCCATCAGTGGCACAGGGGTTTTCTACGAGCAGTACTTC.

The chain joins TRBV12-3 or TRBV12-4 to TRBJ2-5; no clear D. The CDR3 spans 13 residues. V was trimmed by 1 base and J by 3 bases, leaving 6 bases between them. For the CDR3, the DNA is TGTGCCAGCAGTTTAGGGCCAGAAGAGACCCAGTACTTC. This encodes CASSLGPEETQYF.

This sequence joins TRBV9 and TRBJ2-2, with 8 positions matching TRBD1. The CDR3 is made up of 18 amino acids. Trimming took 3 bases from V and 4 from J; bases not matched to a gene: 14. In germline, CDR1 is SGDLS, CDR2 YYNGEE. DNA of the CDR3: TGTGCCAGCAGCGGGAACCGGGACAGGCCCACGGGCACCGGGGAGCTGTTTTTT. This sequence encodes CASSGNRDRPTGTGELFF. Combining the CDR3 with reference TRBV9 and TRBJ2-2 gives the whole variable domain DSGVTQTPKHLITATGQRVTLRCSPRSGDLSVYWYQQSLDQGLQFLIQYYNGEERAKGNILERFSAQQFPDLHSELNLSSLELGDSALYFCASSGNRDRPTGTGELFFGEGSRLTVL.

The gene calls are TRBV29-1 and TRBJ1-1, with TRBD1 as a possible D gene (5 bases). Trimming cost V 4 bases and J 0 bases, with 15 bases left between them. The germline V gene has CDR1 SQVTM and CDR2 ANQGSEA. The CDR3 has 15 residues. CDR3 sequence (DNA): TGCAGCGTTGGATGGGGCAGTTCAATGAACACTGAAGCTTTCTTT. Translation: CSVGWGSSMNTEAFF.

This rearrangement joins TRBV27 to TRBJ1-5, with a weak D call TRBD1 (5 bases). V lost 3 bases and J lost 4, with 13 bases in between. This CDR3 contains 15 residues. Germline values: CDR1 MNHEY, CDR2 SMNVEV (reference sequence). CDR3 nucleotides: TGTGCCAGCAGTTTTGGCAGGGAGGGAAATCAGCCCCAGCATTTT. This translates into CASSFGREGNQPQHF.

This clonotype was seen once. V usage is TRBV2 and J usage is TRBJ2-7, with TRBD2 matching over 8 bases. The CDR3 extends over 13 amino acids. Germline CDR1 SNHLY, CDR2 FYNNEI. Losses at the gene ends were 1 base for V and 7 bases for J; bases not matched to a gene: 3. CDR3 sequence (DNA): TGTGCCAGCAGTGAAGGAGCGGGAGATGAGCAGTACTTC. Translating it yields CASSEGAGDEQYF.

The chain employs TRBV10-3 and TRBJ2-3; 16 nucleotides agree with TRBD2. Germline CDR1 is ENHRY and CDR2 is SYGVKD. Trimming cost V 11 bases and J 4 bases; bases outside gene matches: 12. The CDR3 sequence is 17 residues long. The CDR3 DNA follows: TGTGCCGTCAAACCGGGACTAGCGGGAGGGCCCCCAGATACGCAGTATTTT. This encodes CAVKPGLAGGPPDTQYF.

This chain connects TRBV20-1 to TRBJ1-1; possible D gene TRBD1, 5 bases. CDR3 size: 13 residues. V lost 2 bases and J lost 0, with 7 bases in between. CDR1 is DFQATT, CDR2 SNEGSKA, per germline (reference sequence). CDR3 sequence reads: CSARTGVNTEAFF. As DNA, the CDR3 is TGCAGTGCTAGAACGGGGGTGAACACTGAAGCTTTCTTT.

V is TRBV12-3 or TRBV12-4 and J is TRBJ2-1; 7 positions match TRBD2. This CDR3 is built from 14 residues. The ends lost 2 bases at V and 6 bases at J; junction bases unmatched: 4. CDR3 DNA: TGTGCCAGCAGTTTATCGCCTAGCGGCAATGAGCAGTTCTTC. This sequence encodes CASSLSPSGNEQFF.

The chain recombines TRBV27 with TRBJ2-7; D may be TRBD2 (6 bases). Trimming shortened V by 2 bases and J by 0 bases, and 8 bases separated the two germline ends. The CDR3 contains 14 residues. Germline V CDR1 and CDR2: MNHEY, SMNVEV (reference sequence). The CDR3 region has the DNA TGTGCCAGCAGTTTAGTTAGCGGCTCCTACGAGCAGTACTTC. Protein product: CASSLVSGSYEQYF.

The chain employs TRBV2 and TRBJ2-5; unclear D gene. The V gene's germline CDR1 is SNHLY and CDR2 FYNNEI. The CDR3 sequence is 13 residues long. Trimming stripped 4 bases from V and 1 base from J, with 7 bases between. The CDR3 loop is CASSAVSQETQYF. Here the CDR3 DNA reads TGTGCCAGCAGTGCGGTCAGCCAAGAGACCCAGTACTTC.

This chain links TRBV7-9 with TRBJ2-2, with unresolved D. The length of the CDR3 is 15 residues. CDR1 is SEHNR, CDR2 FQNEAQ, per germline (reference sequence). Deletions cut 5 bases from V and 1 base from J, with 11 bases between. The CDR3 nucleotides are TGTGCCAGCAGCCCCATAGGAGAGAACACCGGGGAGCTGTTTTTT. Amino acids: CASSPIGENTGELFF.

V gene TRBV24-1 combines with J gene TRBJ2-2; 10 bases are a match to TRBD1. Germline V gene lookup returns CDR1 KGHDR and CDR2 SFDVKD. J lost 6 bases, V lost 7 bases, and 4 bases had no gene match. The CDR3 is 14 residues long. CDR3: CATRETGGSGELFF. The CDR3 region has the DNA TGTGCCACCAGGGAGACAGGGGGCTCCGGGGAGCTGTTTTTT.

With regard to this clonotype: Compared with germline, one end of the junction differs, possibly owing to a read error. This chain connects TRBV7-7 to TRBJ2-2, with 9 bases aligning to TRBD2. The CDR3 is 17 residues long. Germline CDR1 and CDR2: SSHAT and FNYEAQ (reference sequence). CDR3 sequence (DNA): TGTGCTAGCAGCTTTGGAGCGGGAGGCGAGAACACCGGGGAGCTGTTTTTT. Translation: CASSFGAGGENTGELFF.